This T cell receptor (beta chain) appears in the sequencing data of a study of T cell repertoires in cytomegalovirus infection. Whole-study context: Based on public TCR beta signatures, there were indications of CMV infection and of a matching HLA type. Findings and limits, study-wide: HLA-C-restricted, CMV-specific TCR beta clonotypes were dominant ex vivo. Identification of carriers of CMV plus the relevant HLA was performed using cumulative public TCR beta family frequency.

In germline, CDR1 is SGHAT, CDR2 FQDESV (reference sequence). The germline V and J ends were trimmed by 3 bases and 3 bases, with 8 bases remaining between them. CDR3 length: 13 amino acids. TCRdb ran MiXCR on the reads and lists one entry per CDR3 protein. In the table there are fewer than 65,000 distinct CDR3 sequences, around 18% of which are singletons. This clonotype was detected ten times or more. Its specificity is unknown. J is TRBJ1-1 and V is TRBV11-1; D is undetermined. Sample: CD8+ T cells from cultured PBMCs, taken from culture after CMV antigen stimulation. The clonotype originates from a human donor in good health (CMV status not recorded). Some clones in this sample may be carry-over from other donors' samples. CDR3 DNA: TGTGCCAGCAGCTTGTTGCTGGACACTGAAGCTTTCTTT. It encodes CASSLLLDTEAFF.